These 27 T cell receptor beta chains came from one sample sequenced in a study of OX40 agonist ivuxolimab in advanced cancers. The library was produced with the immunoSEQ multiplex PCR assay. TCRdb re-hosts the immuneACCESS table, in-frame sequences only. Its copies lack some clones; in the studies checked, an unresolved V gene accounts for under half of them, and the cause for the rest is not known. For this sample there are about 18,000 clones; approximately 85% appear just once. The ten top clones hold 62% of the sample. The starting material was CD4+ or CD8+ T cells sorted from blood, obtained in a trial of the OX40 agonist ivuxolimab. These receptors were collected from an adult with an advanced solid tumor such as melanoma, head and neck, liver or kidney cancer.

The V call is TRBV7-8, the J call TRBJ2-5; D is unresolved. Trimming left V 3 bases short and J 0 bases short, with 11 bases between. The germline gives CDR1 SGHVS, CDR2 FQNEAQ. The CDR3 is made up of 15 amino acids. Written as DNA, the CDR3 is TGTGCCAGCAGCTTGGCAACCCGATACCAAGAGACCCAGTACTTC. Translation gives CASSLATRYQETQYF. Together with reference TRBV7-8 and TRBJ2-5, the CDR3 gives the full variable domain: GAGVSQSPRYKVAKRGQDVALRCDPISGHVSLFWYQQALGQGPEFLTYFQNEAQLDKSGLPSDRFFAERPEGSVSTLKIQRTQQEDSAVYLCASSLATRYQETQYFGPGTRLLVL.

The V gene is TRBV5-1, the J gene TRBJ1-6; 7 bases agree with TRBD1. The germline V gene encodes CDR1 SGHRS and CDR2 YFSETQ. The J segment lost 10 bases and the V segment lost 0 bases, leaving 4 bases of the junction unmatched. The CDR3 length is 14 residues. As DNA, the CDR3 is TGCGCCAGCAGCTTGGGCAGGGGGGGATCACCCCTCCACTTT. Amino acid sequence: CASSLGRGGSPLHF.

The CDR3 sequence: CASSRQQTYEQYF. DNA for the CDR3: TGTGCCAGCAGCCGACAGCAGACCTACGAGCAGTACTTC. This rearrangement joins TRBV7-9 to TRBJ2-7; the D gene is possibly TRBD1 (5 bases). Germline V lookup: CDR1 SEHNR, CDR2 FQNEAQ (reference sequence). This CDR3 region has 13 residues. V dropped 5 bases and J dropped 2 bases, with 10 bases sitting between them.

The chain uses TRBV10-3 and TRBJ1-2; a weak D match, TRBD1 (6 bases). The germline V gene has CDR1 ENHRY and CDR2 SYGVKD. V lost 4 bases, J lost 6 bases, and 15 bases lay in between. The CDR3 totals 14 residues. CDR3 sequence (DNA): TGTGCCATCAGTGGGGGAGGGGGAAAGGATGGCTACACCTTC. It codes for CAISGGGGKDGYTF.

The chain employs TRBV20-1 and TRBJ1-2; D call uncertain. CDR3 length: 11 amino acids. The germline V gene has CDR1 DFQATT and CDR2 SNEGSKA (reference sequence). Trimming removed 0 bases from V and 5 bases from J, with 4 bases in between. The CDR3 is CSAREFYGYTF. The CDR3 DNA sequence: TGCAGTGCTAGAGAGTTTTATGGCTACACCTTC.

This clone was picked up a small number of times. The chain's CDR3 is CASSLDPGLSFNEQFF. The CDR3 nucleotides read TGTGCCAGCAGCTTAGATCCAGGGCTATCCTTTAATGAGCAGTTCTTC. The V and J genes are TRBV11-2 and TRBJ2-1; the D gene is possibly TRBD1 (5 bases). Germline V CDR1 and CDR2: SGHAT, FQNNGV. V was pared by 0 bases and J by 7 bases, with 16 bases between. The CDR3 contains 16 residues.

J is TRBJ2-3 and V is TRBV11-2; D not certain. This CDR3 has 13 amino acids. Germline CDR1 is SGHAT and CDR2 is FQNNGV. V gave up 2 bases and J gave up 6 bases, with 9 bases separating them. The CDR3 sequence is CASSLLAVDTQYF. In nucleotides, the CDR3 is TGTGCCAGCAGCTTATTGGCGGTGGATACGCAGTATTTT.

CDR3 bases: TGTGCCAGCAGATCACTGCTCACTAACTATGGCTACACCTTC. It encodes CASRSLLTNYGYTF. This chain links TRBV6-1 with TRBJ1-2; the D is unclear. This CDR3 has 14 residues. Germline CDR1 reads MNHNS; CDR2 reads SASEGT. Trimming left V 6 bases short and J 0 bases short, with 11 bases between.

In nucleotides, the CDR3 is TGTGCCAGCAGTGACCCGGGCCAGGGGGTAGAGACCCAGTACTTC. It yields the protein CASSDPGQGVETQYF. The J gene is TRBJ2-5, the V gene TRBV6-4; 7 positions agree with TRBD1. This CDR3 spans 15 amino acids. Germline V gene data show CDR1 as MRHNA and CDR2 as SNTAGT. V shed 2 bases, J shed 4 bases, and the junction held 7 bases outside the gene matches.

The V gene is TRBV4-1, the J gene TRBJ2-3; 8 bases map to TRBD1. Germline CDR1 reads MGHRA; CDR2 reads YSYEKL. J gave up 0 bases and V 1 base, and 3 bases lay outside the gene matches. The CDR3 has 16 amino acids. This CDR3 is CASSQGDRSSTDTQYF. The CDR3, as DNA: TGCGCCAGCAGCCAAGGGGACAGGTCAAGCACAGATACGCAGTATTTT.

V is TRBV6-1 and J is TRBJ1-5; D possibly corresponds to TRBD1 (5 bases). The CDR3 extends over 15 amino acids. CDR1 is MNHNS and CDR2 is SASEGT in the germline V gene. V was trimmed by 7 bases and J by 9 bases, leaving 22 bases between them. In DNA, the CDR3 is TGTGCCAGCACCGAAGGGGAGGGGTTCCGGCGGCCCCAGCATTTT. Protein: CASTEGEGFRRPQHF.

This clone came up a few times. The chain combines TRBV10-1 with TRBJ2-1, with D possibly being TRBD1 (6 bases). Trimming left V 2 bases short and J 7 bases short, with 9 bases between. Germline V CDR1 and CDR2: WNHNN, SYGVQD (reference sequence). The CDR3 loop spans 13 amino acids. In DNA form, the CDR3 reads TGCGCCAGCAGTGAGACCGACAGGAATGAGCAGTTCTTC. Its translation is CASSETDRNEQFF.

The chain employs TRBV27 and TRBJ2-3, with D maybe TRBD1 (6 bases). The germline CDR1 and CDR2 sequences are MNHEY and SMNVEV (reference sequence). Trimming removed 8 bases at V and 6 bases at J, with 18 bases between. The CDR3 covers 14 residues. The CDR3 region is CASRRNRVYDTQYF. The DNA of the CDR3 is TGTGCCAGCCGACGGAACAGGGTCTACGATACGCAGTATTTT.

V and J are TRBV18 and TRBJ2-7; 8 nucleotides align to TRBD1. Germline lookup yields CDR1 KGHSH and CDR2 LQKENI. V shed 0 bases and J 2 bases; nucleotides not matched to a gene: 6. The CDR3 sequence is 16 residues long. This chain's CDR3 is CASSPPWQGATYEQYF. The CDR3, as DNA: TGTGCCAGCTCACCACCGTGGCAGGGGGCTACCTACGAGCAGTACTTC.

The chain uses TRBV5-1 and TRBJ1-4; D gene ambiguous. V lost 5 bases to trimming and J lost 8 bases, with 16 bases between them. The germline CDR1 and CDR2 sequences are SGHRS and YFSETQ. This CDR3 region has 14 residues. CDR3 in DNA: TGCGCCAGCAGTAGTGGGCTAGGAGGGGAAAAACTGTTTTTT. It encodes CASSSGLGGEKLFF.

The CDR3 loop reads CASLWGPEAFF. The CDR3 nucleotides are TGTGCCAGCCTGTGGGGGCCTGAAGCTTTCTTT. The J gene is TRBJ1-1, the V gene TRBV6-1; D may be TRBD1 (6 bases). The CDR3 loop spans 11 amino acids. Trimming took off 8 bases at V and 6 bases at J, with 10 bases between the two ends. Germline lookup yields CDR1 MNHNS and CDR2 SASEGT.

The rearrangement links TRBV27 to TRBJ2-3, with TRBD1 matching over 9 bases. The CDR3 is 15 amino acids. Trimming cost V 2 bases and J 1 base; bases outside gene matches: 1. Germline lookup yields CDR1 MNHEY and CDR2 SMNVEV (reference sequence). CDR3 loop: CASSLRTGGTDTQYF. The CDR3 region has the DNA TGTGCCAGCAGTTTAAGGACAGGGGGCACAGATACGCAGTATTTT.

The chain links TRBV7-9 to TRBJ1-1, with D hard to call. Trimming removed 2 bases at V and 6 bases at J, with 16 bases between. In germline, CDR1 is SEHNR, CDR2 FQNEAQ (reference sequence). CDR3 length: 15 residues. The CDR3 coding sequence is TGTGCCAGCAGCTTAAACGGACTCATAGTCCCTGAAGCTTTCTTT. Encoded protein: CASSLNGLIVPEAFF.

This chain uses TRBV4-1 with TRBJ2-2; D gene ambiguous. Per germline, CDR1 MGHRA and CDR2 YSYEKL. The CDR3 runs to 17 residues. The V end was cut by 1 base, the J end by 1 base, with 13 bases between. CDR3 sequence reads: CASSQVGRLENTGELFF. DNA of the CDR3: TGCGCCAGCAGCCAAGTCGGCAGGCTCGAGAACACCGGGGAGCTGTTTTTT.

The rearrangement uses TRBV6-6 and TRBJ2-3, with unresolved D. V was shortened by 4 bases and J by 3 bases, with 8 bases between the two germline ends. Germline CDR1 is MNHNY and CDR2 is SVGAGI (reference sequence). The CDR3 has 13 residues. In DNA, the CDR3 is TGTGCCAGCAGTTTCGTTGGGACAGATACGCAGTATTTT. Translated: CASSFVGTDTQYF.

The V gene is TRBV6-4, the J gene TRBJ2-1; 9 positions match TRBD1. The CDR3 contains 15 residues. V gave up 1 base and J gave up 9 bases; unmatched junction bases: 7. CDR1 MRHNA and CDR2 SNTAGT come from the germline V gene. The CDR3 DNA reads as TGTGCCAGCAGTGACTTCGGGACAGGGATGACTGAGCAGTTCTTC. It encodes CASSDFGTGMTEQFF.

This chain uses TRBV4-1 with TRBJ2-5; D gene uncertain. This CDR3 region has 12 residues. Looked up from germline, CDR1 is MGHRA and CDR2 is YSYEKL. V lost 0 bases to trimming and J lost 5 bases, with 4 bases between them. As DNA, the CDR3 is TGCGCCAGCAGCCAAGACTCGGAGACCCAGTACTTC. Protein sequence: CASSQDSETQYF.

The V gene is TRBV4-1, the J gene TRBJ1-2; D not certain. CDR3 length: 13 amino acids. Germline CDR1 reads MGHRA; CDR2 reads YSYEKL. V was clipped by 1 base and J by 8 bases, with 11 bases between them. Here the CDR3 reads CASSQVGGNGYTF. Written as DNA, the CDR3 is TGCGCCAGCAGCCAAGTAGGAGGGAACGGCTACACCTTC.

The gene calls are TRBV28 and TRBJ2-2, with 7 bases aligning to TRBD2. V lost 5 bases to trimming and J lost 0 bases; unmatched junction nucleotides: 3. Germline-derived CDR1 and CDR2 are MDHEN and SYDVKM. The CDR3 runs 15 residues. The CDR3 loop is CASSTGLANTGELFF. The CDR3 DNA is TGTGCCAGCAGTACAGGACTAGCGAACACCGGGGAGCTGTTTTTT.

The chain is built from TRBV5-1 and TRBJ2-1, with a tentative D call TRBD1 (6 bases). The germline gives CDR1 SGHRS, CDR2 YFSETQ. V lost 3 bases and J 1 base, leaving 11 bases between the germline ends. The CDR3 totals 15 residues. The CDR3 sequence is CASSSSQGSYNEQFF. In DNA, the CDR3 is TGCGCCAGCAGCTCTTCACAGGGTTCCTACAATGAGCAGTTCTTC.

This chain connects TRBV23-1 to TRBJ2-5; D is perhaps TRBD1 (7 bases). TRBV23-1 is an ORF, with its function uncertain. This CDR3 has 14 amino acids. V lost 6 bases and J lost 5, with 16 bases in between. CDR3 bases: TGCGCCAGCAGAGCACAGGGGAGCGGGGAGACCCAGTACTTC. This codes for CASRAQGSGETQYF.

The V gene is TRBV28, the J gene TRBJ2-7; 7 bases are shared with TRBD2. The V gene's germline CDR1 is MDHEN and CDR2 SYDVKM. V gave up 6 bases and J gave up 2 bases; unmatched junction bases: 7. The CDR3 has 14 residues. CDR3 coding DNA: TGTGCCAGCAGCTCGGGCGGGGGTACCTACGAGCAGTACTTC. This gives the protein CASSSGGGTYEQYF.